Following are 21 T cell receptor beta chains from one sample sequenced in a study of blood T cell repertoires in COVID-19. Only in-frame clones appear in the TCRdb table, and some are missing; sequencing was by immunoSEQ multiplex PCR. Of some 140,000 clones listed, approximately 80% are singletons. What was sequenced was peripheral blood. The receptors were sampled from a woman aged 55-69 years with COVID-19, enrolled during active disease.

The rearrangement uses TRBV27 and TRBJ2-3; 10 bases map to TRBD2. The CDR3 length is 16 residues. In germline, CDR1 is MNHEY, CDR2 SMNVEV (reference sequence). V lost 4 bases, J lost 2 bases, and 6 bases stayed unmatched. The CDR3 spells CASSSQRGGYTDTQYF. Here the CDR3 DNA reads TGTGCCAGCAGTTCCCAGCGGGGGGGTTACACAGATACGCAGTATTTT.

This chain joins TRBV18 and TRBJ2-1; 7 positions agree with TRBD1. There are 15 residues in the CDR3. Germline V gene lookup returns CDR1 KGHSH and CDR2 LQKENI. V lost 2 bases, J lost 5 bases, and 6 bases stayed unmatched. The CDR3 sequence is CASSPTGQINNEQFF. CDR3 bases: TGTGCCAGCTCACCAACGGGACAGATAAACAATGAGCAGTTCTTC.

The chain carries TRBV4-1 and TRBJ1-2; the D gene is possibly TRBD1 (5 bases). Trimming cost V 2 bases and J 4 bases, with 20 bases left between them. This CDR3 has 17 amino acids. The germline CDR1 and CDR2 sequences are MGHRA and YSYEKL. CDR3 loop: CASSQTITAVRGYGYTF. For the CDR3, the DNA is TGCGCCAGCAGCCAAACAATAACCGCGGTAAGGGGCTATGGCTACACCTTC.

DNA for the CDR3: TGTGCCAGCAGTTACACGGGACAGCTCAACACTGAAGCTTTCTTT. It encodes CASSYTGQLNTEAFF. The chain recombines TRBV6-6 with TRBJ1-1; 7 bases are a match to TRBD1. The ends lost 2 bases at V and 2 bases at J; junction bases unmatched: 5. The CDR3 runs to 15 residues. Germline-derived CDR1 and CDR2 are MNHNY and SVGAGI (reference sequence).

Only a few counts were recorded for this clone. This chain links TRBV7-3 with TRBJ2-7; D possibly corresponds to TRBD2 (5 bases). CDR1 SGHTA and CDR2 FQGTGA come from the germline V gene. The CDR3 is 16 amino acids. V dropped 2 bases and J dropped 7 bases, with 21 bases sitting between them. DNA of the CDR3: TGTGCCAGCAGCTTACAGCCCCCGCCGATGGGCGGGGAGCAGTACTTC. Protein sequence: CASSLQPPPMGGEQYF.

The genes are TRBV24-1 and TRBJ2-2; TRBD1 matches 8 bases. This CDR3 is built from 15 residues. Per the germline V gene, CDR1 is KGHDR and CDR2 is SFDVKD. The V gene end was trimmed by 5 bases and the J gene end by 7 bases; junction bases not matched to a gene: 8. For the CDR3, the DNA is TGTGCCACCAGTGCCCTGACAGGGGCAGGCGGGGAGCTGTTTTTT. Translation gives CATSALTGAGGELFF.

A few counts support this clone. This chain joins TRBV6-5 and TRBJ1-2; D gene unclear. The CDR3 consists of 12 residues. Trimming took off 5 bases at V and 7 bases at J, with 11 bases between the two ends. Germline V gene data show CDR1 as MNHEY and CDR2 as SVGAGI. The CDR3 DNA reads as TGTGCCAGCAGTCCTGTCGCAGGTGGCTACACCTTC. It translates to CASSPVAGGYTF.

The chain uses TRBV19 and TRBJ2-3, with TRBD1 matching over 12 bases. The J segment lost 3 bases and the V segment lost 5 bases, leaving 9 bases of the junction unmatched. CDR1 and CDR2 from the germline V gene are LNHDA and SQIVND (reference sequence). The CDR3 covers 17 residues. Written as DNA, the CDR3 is TGTGCCAGTAGTCCACGCCCGGGACAGGGGGCAACAGATACGCAGTATTTT. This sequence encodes CASSPRPGQGATDTQYF. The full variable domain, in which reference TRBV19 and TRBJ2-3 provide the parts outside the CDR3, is DGGITQSPKYLFRKEGQNVTLSCEQNLNHDAMYWYRQDPGQGLRLIYYSQIVNDFQKGDIAEGYSVSREKKESFPLTVTSAQKNPTAFYLCASSPRPGQGATDTQYFGPGTRLTVL.

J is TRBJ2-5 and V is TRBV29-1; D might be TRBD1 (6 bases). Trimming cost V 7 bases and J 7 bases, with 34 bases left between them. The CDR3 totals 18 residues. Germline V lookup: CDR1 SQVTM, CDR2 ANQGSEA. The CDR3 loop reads CSAEMLLETGPPRGTQYF. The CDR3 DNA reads TGCAGCGCTGAGATGCTGCTGGAGACAGGACCGCCAAGAGGGACCCAGTACTTC.

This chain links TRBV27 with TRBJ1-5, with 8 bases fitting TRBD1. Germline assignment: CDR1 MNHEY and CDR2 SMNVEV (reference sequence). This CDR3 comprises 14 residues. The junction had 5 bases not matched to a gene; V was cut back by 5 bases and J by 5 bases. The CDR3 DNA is TGTGCCAGCAGTAGGACAGGGTTCGATCAGCCCCAGCATTTT. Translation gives CASSRTGFDQPQHF.

For the CDR3, the DNA is TGTGCCAGCAGCCGGGGGGCCCGGGAGACCCAGTACTTC. This encodes CASSRGARETQYF. The chain has TRBV9 and TRBJ2-5, with D tentatively TRBD2 (7 bases). Trimming took 4 bases from V and 5 from J, leaving 12 bases between them. Germline V gene sequence: CDR1 SGDLS, CDR2 YYNGEE. This CDR3 comprises 13 residues.

CDR3 nucleotides: TGCAGTGCTAGTCTGGCTAGAGCCGACAATGAGCAGTTCTTC. Residues: CSASLARADNEQFF. V is TRBV20-1 and J is TRBJ2-1; D gene ambiguous. Germline values: CDR1 DFQATT, CDR2 SNEGSKA (reference sequence). This CDR3 is 14 amino acids long. V lost 3 bases to trimming and J lost 5 bases, with 14 bases between them.

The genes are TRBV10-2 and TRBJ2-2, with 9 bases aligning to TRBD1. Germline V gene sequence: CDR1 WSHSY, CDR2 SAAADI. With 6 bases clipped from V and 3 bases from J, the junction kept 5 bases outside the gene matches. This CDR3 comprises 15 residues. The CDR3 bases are TGCGCCAGCAGACCGGGACAGGGACACACCGGGGAGCTGTTTTTT. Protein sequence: CASRPGQGHTGELFF.

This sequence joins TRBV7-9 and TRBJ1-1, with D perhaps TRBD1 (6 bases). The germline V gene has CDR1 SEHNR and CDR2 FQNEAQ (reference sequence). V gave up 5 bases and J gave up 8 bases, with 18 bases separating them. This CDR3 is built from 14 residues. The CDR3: CASSAAGEPGEAFF. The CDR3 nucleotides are TGTGCCAGCAGCGCCGCAGGGGAGCCAGGGGAAGCTTTCTTT.

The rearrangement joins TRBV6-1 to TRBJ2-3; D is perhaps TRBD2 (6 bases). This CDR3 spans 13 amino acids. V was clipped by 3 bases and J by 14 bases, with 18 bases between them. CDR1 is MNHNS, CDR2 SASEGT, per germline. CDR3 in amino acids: CASSDGVGTWPYF. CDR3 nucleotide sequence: TGTGCCAGCAGTGATGGGGTTGGGACTTGGCCGTATTTT.

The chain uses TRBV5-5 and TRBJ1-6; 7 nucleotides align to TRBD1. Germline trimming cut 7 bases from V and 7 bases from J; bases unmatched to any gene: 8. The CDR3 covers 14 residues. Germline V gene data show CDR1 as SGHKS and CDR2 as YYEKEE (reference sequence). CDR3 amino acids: CASAGQASNSPLHF. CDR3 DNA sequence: TGTGCCAGCGCCGGACAGGCTTCAAATTCACCCCTCCACTTT.

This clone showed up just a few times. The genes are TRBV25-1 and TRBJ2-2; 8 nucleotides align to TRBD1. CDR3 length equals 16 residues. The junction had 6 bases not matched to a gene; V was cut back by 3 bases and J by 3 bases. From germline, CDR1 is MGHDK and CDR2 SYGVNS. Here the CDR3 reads CASSDLDRGHTGELFF. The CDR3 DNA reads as TGTGCCAGCAGTGACCTCGACAGGGGCCACACCGGGGAGCTGTTTTTT.

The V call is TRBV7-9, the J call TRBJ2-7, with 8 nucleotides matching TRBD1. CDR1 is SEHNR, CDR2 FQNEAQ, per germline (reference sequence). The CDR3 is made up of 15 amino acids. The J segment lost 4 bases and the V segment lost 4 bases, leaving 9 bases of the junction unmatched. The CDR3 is CASSSTMGDRYEQYF. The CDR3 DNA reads TGTGCCAGCAGCTCCACCATGGGGGACAGGTACGAGCAGTACTTC. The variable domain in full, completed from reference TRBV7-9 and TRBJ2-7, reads DTGVSQNPRHKITKRGQNVTFRCDPISEHNRLYWYRQTLGQGPEFLTYFQNEAQLEKSRLLSDRFSAERPKGSFSTLEIQRTEQGDSAMYLCASSSTMGDRYEQYFGPGTRLTVT.

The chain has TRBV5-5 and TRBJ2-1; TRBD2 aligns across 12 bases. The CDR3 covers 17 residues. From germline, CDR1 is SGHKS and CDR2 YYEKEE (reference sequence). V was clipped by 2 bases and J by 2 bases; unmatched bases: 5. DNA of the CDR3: TGTGCCAGCAGCTTAAGACTAGCGGGAGTTACCTACAATGAGCAGTTCTTC. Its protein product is CASSLRLAGVTYNEQFF. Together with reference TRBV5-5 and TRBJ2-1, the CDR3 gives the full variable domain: DAGVTQSPTHLIKTRGQQVTLRCSPISGHKSVSWYQQVLGQGPQFIFQYYEKEERGRGNFPDRFSARQFPNYSSELNVNALLLGDSALYLCASSLRLAGVTYNEQFFGPGTRLTVL.

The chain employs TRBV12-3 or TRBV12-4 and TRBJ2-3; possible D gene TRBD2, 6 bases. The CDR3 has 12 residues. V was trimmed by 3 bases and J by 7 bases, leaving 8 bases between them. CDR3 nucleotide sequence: TGTGCCAGCAGTTTGGCGGGACATACGCAGTATTTT. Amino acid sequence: CASSLAGHTQYF.

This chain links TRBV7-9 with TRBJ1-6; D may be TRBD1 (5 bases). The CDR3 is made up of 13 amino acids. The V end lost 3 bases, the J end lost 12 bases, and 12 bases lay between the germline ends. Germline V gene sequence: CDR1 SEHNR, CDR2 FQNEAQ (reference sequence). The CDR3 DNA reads TGTGCCAGCAGCTTCGGGGCGGGGGAACCCCTCCACTTT. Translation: CASSFGAGEPLHF.